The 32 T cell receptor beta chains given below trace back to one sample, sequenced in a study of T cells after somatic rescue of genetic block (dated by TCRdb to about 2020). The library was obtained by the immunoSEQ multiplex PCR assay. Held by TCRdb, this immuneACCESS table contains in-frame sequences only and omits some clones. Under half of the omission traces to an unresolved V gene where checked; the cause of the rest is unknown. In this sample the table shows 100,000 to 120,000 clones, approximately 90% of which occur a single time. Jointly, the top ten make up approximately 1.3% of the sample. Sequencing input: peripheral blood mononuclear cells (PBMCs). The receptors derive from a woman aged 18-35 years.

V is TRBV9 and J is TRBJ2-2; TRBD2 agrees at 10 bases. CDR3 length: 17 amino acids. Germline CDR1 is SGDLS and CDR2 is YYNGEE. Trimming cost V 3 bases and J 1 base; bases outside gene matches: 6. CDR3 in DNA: TGTGCCAGCAGCGGAGCGGGGGGGCTGAGGAACACCGGGGAGCTGTTTTTT. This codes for CASSGAGGLRNTGELFF.

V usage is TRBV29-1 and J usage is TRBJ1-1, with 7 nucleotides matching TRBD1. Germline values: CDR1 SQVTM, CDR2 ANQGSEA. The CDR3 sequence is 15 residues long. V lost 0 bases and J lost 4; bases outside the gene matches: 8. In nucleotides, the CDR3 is TGCAGCGTTGAAGATCTCGACAGGGAAAGCACTGAAGCTTTCTTT. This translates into CSVEDLDRESTEAFF. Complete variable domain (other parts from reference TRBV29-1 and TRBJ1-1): SAVISQKPSRDICQRGTSLTIQCQVDSQVTMMFWYRQQPGQSLTLIATANQGSEATYESGFVIDKFPISRPNLTFSTLTVSNMSPEDSSIYLCSVEDLDRESTEAFFGQGTRLTVV.

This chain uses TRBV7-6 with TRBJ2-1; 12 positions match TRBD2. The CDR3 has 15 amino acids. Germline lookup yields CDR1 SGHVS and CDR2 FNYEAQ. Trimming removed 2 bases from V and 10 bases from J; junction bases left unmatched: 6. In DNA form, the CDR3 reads TGTGCCAGCAGCTTAAGGGCTACTAGCGGGGGGGAGCAGTTCTTC. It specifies CASSLRATSGGEQFF.

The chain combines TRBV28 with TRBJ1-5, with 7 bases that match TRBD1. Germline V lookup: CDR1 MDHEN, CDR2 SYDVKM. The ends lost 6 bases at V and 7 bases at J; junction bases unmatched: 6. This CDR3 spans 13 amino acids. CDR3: CASSDRVGQPQHF. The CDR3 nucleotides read TGTGCCAGCAGCGACAGGGTCGGCCAGCCCCAGCATTTT.

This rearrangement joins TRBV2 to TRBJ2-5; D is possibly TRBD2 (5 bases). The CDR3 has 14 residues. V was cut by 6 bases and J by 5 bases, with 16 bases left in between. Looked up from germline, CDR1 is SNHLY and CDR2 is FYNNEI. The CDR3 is CASSRAPDLETQYF. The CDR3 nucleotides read TGTGCCAGCAGCCGAGCCCCGGACTTGGAGACCCAGTACTTC.

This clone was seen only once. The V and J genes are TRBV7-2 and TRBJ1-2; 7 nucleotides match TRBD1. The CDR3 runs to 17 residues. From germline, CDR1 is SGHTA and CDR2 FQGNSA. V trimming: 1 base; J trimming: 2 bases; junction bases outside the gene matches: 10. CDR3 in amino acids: CASSLVGQTSGNYGYTF. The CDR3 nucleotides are TGTGCCAGCAGCTTAGTGGGACAGACGTCTGGAAACTATGGCTACACCTTC.

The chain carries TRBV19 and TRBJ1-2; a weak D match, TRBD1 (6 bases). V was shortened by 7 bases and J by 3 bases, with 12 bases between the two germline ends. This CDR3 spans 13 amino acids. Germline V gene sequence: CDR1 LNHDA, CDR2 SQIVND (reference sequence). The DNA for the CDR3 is TGTGCCAGTACCCCGGACAGCTACTATGGCTACACCTTC. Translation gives CASTPDSYYGYTF.

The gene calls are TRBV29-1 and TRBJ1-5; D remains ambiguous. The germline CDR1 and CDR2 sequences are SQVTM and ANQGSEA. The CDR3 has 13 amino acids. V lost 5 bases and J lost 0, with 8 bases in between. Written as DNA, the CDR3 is TGCAGCGTTAGAGCGGATAGCAATCAGCCCCAGCATTTT. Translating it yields CSVRADSNQPQHF.

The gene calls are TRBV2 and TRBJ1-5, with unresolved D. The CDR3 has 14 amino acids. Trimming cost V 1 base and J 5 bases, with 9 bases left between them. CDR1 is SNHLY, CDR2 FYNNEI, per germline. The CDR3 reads CASSEVRIYQPQHF. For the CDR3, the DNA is TGTGCCAGCAGTGAAGTTAGGATTTATCAGCCCCAGCATTTT.

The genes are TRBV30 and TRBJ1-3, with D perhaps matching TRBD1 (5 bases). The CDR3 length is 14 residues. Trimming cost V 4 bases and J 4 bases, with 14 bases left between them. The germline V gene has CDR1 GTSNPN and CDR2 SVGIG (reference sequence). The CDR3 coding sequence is TGTGCCTGGAAGGCGCAGGGTGGAGGAAACACCATATATTTT. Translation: CAWKAQGGGNTIYF.

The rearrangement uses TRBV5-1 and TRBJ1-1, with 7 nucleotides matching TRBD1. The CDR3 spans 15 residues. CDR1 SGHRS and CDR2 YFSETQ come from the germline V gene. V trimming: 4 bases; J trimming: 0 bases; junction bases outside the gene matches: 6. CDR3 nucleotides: TGCGCCAGCAGCATCAGACAGGGACTGAACACTGAAGCTTTCTTT. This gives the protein CASSIRQGLNTEAFF.

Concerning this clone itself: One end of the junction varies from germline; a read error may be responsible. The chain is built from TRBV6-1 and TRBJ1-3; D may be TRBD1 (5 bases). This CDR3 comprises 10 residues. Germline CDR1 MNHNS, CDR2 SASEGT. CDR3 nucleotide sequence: TGTGCCAGCAGCAAGGGGACCTACAATTTT. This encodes CASSKGTYNF.

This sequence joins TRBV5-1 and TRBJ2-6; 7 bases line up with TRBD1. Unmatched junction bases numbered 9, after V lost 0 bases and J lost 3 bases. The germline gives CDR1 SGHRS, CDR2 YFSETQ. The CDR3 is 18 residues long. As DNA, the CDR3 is TGCGCCAGCAGCTTGGAGGGGGCCTTCTCTGGTGGGGCCAACGTCCTGACTTTC. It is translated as CASSLEGAFSGGANVLTF.

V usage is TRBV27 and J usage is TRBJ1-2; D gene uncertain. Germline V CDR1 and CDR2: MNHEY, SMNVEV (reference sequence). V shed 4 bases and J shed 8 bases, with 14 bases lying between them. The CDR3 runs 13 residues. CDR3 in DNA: TGTGCCAGCAGTTCCTCTTTAATATCGGGCTACACCTTC. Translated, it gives CASSSSLISGYTF.

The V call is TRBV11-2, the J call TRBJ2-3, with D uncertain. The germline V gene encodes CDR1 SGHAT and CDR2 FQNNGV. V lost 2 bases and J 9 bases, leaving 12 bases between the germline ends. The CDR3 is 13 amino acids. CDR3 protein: CASSLFPARTQYF. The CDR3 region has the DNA TGTGCCAGCAGCTTATTCCCCGCCAGGACGCAGTATTTT.

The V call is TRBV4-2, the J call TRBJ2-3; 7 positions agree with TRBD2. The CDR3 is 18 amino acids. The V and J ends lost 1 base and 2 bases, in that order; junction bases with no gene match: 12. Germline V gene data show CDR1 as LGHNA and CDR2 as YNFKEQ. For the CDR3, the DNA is TGTGCCAGCAGCCAAGTTCGTTCCCGGGGGGAATTCACAGATACGCAGTATTTT. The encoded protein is CASSQVRSRGEFTDTQYF.

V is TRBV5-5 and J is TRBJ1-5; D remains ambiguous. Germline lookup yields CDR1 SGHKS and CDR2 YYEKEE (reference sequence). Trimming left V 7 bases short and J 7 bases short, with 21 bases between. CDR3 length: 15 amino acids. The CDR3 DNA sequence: TGTGCCAGCCAGGAGGGCAGTCAAGGCGGGCAGCCCCAGCATTTT. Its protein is CASQEGSQGGQPQHF.

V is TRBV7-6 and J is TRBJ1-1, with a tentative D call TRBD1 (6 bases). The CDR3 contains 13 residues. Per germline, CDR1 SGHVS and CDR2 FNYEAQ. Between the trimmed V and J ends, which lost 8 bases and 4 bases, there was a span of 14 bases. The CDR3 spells CASALGGGTEAFF. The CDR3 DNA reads TGTGCCAGCGCCCTGGGAGGGGGCACTGAAGCTTTCTTT. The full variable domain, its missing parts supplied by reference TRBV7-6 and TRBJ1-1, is GAGVSQSPRYKVTKRGQDVALRCDPISGHVSLYWYRQALGQGPEFLTYFNYEAQQDKSGLPNDRFSAERPEGSISTLTIQRTEQRDSAMYRCASALGGGTEAFFGQGTRLTVV.

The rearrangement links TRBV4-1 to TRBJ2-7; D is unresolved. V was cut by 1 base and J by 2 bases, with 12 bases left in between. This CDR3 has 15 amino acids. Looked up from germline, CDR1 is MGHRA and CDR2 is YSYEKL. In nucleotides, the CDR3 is TGCGCCAGCAGCCAAGCCAAAGAGGCGACCTACGAGCAGTACTTC. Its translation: CASSQAKEATYEQYF.

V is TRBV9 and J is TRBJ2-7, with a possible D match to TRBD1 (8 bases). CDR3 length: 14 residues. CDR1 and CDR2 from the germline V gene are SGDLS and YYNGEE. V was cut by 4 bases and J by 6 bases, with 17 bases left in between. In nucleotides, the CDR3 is TGTGCCAGCAGCTTAGGGGGGGGACAGGCCGAGCAGTACTTC. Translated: CASSLGGGQAEQYF.

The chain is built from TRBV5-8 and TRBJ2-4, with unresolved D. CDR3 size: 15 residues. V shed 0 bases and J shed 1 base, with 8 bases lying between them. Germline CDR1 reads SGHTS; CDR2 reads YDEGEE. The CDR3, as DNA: TGTGCCAGCAGCTTGGGGGGATCGGCCAAAAACATTCAGTACTTC. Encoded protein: CASSLGGSAKNIQYF.

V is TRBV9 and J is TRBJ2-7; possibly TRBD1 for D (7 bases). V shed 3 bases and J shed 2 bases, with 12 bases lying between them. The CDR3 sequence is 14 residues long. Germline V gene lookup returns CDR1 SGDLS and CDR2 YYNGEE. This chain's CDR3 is CASSDGGTAYEQYF. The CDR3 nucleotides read TGTGCCAGCAGCGATGGCGGGACAGCCTACGAGCAGTACTTC.

CDR3 amino acids: CASSLGQGGQPQHF. Here the CDR3 DNA reads TGTGCCAGCAGCCTGGGACAGGGCGGTCAGCCCCAGCATTTT. The chain has TRBV7-2 and TRBJ1-5; 9 bases map to TRBD1. The trim removed 5 bases at V and 6 bases at J, leaving 5 bases unmatched. CDR3 length: 14 amino acids. The germline V gene has CDR1 SGHTA and CDR2 FQGNSA.

This CDR3 is CASSPSGANVLTF. Here the CDR3 DNA reads TGTGCCAGCTCACCATCTGGGGCCAACGTCCTGACTTTC. The chain joins TRBV18 to TRBJ2-6, with D unclear. Germline loops: CDR1 KGHSH, CDR2 LQKENI. Trimming pared 2 bases from V and 1 base from J, leaving 0 bases between. The CDR3 is 13 residues long.

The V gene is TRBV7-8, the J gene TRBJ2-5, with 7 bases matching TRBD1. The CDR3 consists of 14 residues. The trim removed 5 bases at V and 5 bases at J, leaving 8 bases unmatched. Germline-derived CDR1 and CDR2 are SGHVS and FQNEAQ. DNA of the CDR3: TGTGCCAGCAGCCCCCACAGGGGAAGGGAGACCCAGTACTTC. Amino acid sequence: CASSPHRGRETQYF.

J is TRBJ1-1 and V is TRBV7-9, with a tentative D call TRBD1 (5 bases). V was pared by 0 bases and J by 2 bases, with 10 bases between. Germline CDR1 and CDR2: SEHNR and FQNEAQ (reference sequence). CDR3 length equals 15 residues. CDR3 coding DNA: TGTGCCAGCAGCTTAGCGTCAGGGTTAAACACTGAAGCTTTCTTT. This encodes CASSLASGLNTEAFF.

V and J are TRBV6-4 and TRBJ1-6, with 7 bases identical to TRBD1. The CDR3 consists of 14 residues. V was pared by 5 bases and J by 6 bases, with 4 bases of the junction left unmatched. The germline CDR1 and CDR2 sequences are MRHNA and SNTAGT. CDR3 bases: TGTGCCAGCAGTACCGGGACAGTTAATTCACCCCTCCACTTT. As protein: CASSTGTVNSPLHF.

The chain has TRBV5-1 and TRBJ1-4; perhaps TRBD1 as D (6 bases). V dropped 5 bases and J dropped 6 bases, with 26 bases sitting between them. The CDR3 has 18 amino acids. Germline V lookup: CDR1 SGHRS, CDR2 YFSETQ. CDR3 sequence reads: CASRNVLNRAAGDEKLFF. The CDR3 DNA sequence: TGCGCCAGCAGAAACGTCCTAAACAGGGCCGCGGGGGATGAAAAACTGTTTTTT.

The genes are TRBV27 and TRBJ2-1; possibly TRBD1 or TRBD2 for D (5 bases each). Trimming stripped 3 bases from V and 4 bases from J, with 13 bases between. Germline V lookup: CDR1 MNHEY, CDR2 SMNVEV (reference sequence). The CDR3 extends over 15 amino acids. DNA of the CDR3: TGTGCCAGCAGTTTTAGGCAGGGAGAGTACAATGAGCAGTTCTTC. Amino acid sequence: CASSFRQGEYNEQFF.

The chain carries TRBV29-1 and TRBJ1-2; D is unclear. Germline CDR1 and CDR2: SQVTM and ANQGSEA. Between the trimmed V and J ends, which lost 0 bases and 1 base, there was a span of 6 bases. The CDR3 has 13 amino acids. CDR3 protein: CSVEDWGNYGYTF. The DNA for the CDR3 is TGCAGCGTTGAAGATTGGGGTAACTATGGCTACACCTTC.

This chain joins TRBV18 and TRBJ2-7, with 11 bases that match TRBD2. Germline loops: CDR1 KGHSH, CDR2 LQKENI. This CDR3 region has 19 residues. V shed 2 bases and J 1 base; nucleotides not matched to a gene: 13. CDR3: CASSPVVASGGPQSYEQYF. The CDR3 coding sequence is TGTGCCAGCTCACCAGTTGTGGCTAGCGGGGGGCCACAGTCCTACGAGCAGTACTTC.

CDR3 nucleotide sequence: TGTGCCAGCAGCCTGAGCGGGGGACGGGAGACCCAGTACTTC. It translates to CASSLSGGRETQYF. The chain carries TRBV9 and TRBJ2-5; 8 bases agree with TRBD2. The germline CDR1 and CDR2 sequences are SGDLS and YYNGEE. CDR3 length: 14 residues. V lost 4 bases and J lost 5; bases outside the gene matches: 7.